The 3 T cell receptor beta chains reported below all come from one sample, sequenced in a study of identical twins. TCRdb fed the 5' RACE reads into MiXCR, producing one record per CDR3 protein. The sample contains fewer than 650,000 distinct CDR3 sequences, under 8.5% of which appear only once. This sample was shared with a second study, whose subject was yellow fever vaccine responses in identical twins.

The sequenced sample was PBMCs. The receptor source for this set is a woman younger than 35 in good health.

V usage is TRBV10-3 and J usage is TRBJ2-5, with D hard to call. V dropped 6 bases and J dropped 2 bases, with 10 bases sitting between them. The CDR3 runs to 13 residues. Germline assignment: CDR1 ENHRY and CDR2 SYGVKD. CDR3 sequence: CAISPQTQETQYF. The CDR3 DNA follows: TGTGCCATCAGCCCACAGACTCAAGAGACCCAGTACTTC.

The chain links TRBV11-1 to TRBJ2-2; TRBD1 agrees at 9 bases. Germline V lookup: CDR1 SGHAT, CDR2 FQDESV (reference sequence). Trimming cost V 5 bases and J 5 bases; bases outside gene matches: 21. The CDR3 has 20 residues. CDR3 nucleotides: TGTGCCAGCAGCCGGACTGGGACAGGGTTTACTAAAGCTAGGACCGGGGAGCTGTTTTTT. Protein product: CASSRTGTGFTKARTGELFF.

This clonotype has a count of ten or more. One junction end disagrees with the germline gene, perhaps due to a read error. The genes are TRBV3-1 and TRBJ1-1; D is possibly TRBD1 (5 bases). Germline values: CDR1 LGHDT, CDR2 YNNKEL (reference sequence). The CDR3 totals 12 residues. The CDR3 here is CASADPGTEAFF. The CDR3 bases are TGTGCCAGCGCCGATCCCGGGACTGAGGCTTTCTTT.